The clone carrying this T cell receptor (beta chain) was observed once. These data are taken from a study of blood T cell repertoires in COVID-19. Study in general: The cDNA or gDNA used as material had been derived from T cells, B-cell-depleted T cells, or PBMCs.

The CDR3 contains 16 residues. The V end lost 8 bases, the J end lost 0 bases, and 19 bases lay between the germline ends. CDR1 is MGHRA, CDR2 YSYEKL, per germline. Enrollment of patients from Seattle took place during active infection, with longitudinal follow-up. Authors' data handling: It was from reference gene primer amplification that nucleated cell counts were estimated. Libraries were prepared by immunoSEQ multiplex PCR; TCRdb keeps only in-frame clonotypes and omits some of them. V, J and clone size are those of that table, while D and trimming were read from the DNA. The sample records about 120,000 clones, around 91% being singletons.

V gene TRBV4-1 combines with J gene TRBJ1-2; the D gene is possibly TRBD1 (5 bases). Material for sequencing was peripheral blood. The source of this sequence is a woman aged 55-69 years with COVID-19, enrolled during active disease. The CDR3 DNA sequence: TGCGCCAGCGCGCCGGGACTCCTGTTAGCTAACTATGGCTACACCTTC. This sequence encodes CASAPGLLLANYGYTF.